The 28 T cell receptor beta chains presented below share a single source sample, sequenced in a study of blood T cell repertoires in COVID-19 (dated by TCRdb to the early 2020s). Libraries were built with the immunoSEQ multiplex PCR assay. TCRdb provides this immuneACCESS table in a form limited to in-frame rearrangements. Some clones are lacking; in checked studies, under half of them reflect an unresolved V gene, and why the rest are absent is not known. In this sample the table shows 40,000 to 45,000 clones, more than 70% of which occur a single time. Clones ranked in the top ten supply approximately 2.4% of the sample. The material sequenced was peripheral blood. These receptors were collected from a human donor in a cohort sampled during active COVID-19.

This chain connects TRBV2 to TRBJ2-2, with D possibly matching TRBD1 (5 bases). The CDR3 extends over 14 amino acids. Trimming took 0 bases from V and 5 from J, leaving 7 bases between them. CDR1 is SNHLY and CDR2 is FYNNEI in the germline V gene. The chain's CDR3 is CASSEAGQTGELFF. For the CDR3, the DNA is TGTGCCAGCAGTGAAGCGGGGCAGACCGGGGAGCTGTTTTTT.

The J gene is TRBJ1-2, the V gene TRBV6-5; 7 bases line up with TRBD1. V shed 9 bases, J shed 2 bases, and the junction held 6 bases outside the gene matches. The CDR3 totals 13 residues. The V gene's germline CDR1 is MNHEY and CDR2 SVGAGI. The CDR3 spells CASSGTVNYGYTF. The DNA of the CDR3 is TGTGCCAGTTCCGGGACAGTCAACTATGGCTACACCTTC.

The CDR3 DNA is TGTGCCAGCAGTGAAGAGGGGAACCTGAACACTGAAGCTTTCTTT. Residues: CASSEEGNLNTEAFF. V gene TRBV6-1 combines with J gene TRBJ1-1, with D perhaps TRBD1 (5 bases). The CDR3 is 15 residues long. Trimming removed 1 base at V and 0 bases at J, with 9 bases between. The germline V gene has CDR1 MNHNS and CDR2 SASEGT.

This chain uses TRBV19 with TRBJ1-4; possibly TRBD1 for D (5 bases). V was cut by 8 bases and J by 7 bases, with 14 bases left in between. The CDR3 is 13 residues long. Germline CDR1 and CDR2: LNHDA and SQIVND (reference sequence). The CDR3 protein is CASVQAPSEKLFF. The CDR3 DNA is TGTGCCAGTGTACAGGCGCCGAGTGAAAAACTGTTTTTT.

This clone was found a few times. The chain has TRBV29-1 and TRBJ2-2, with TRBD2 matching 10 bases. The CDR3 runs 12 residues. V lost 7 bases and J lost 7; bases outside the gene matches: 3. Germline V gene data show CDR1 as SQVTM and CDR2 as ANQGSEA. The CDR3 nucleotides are TGCAGCGCTAGCGGGGGAGGCGGGGAGCTGTTTTTT. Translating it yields CSASGGGGELFF.

The CDR3 nucleotides are TGTGCCGGACAGACAGGGAGCGGGACTGAAGCTTTCTTT. Translating gives CAGQTGSGTEAFF. This chain links TRBV10-3 with TRBJ1-1, with 7 bases lining up with TRBD1. This CDR3 region has 13 residues. Germline CDR1 is ENHRY and CDR2 is SYGVKD. The J segment lost 5 bases and the V segment lost 11 bases, leaving 11 bases of the junction unmatched.

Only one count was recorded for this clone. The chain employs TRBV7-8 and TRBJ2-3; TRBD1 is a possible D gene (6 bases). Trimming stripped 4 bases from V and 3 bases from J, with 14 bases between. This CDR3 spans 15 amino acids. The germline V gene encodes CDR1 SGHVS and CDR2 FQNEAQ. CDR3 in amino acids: CASSSDRLRTDTQYF. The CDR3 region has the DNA TGTGCCAGCAGCTCTGACAGGCTGAGGACAGATACGCAGTATTTT.

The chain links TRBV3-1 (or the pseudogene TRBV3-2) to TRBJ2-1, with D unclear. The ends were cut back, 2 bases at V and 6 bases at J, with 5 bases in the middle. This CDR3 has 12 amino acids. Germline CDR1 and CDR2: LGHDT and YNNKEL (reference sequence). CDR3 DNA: TGTGCCAGCAGCCAACGGGTCAATGAGCAGTTCTTC. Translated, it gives CASSQRVNEQFF.

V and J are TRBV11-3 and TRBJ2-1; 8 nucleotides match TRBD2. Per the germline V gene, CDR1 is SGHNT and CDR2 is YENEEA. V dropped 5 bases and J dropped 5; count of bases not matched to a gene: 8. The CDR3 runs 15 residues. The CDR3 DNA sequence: TGTGCCAGCAGCGAACCAGATAGCGGGGACAATGAGCAGTTCTTC. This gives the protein CASSEPDSGDNEQFF.

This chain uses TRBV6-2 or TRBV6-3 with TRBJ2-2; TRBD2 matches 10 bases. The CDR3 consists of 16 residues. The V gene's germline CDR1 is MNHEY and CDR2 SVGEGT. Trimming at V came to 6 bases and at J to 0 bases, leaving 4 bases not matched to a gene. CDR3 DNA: TGTGCCAGCAGCAAGACTAGCGGGTCGAACACCGGGGAGCTGTTTTTT. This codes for CASSKTSGSNTGELFF.

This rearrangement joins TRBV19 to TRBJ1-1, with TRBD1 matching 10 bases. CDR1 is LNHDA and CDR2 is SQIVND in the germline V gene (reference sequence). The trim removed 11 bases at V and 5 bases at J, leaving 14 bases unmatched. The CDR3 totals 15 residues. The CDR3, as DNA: TGTGCCGTACAGAGTGGGACAGGGGCAATTACTGAAGCTTTCTTT. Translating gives CAVQSGTGAITEAFF.

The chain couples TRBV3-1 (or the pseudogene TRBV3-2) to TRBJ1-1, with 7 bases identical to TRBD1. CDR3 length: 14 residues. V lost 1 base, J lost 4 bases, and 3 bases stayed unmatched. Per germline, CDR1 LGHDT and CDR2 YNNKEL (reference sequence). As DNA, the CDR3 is TGTGCCAGCAGCCAAGGGACAGGCCTCACTGAAGCTTTCTTT. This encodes CASSQGTGLTEAFF.

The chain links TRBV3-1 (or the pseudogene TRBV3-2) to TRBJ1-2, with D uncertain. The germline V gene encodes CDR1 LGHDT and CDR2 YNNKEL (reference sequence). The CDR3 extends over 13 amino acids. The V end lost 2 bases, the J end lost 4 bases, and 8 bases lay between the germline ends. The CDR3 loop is CASSQLNSYGYTF. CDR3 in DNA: TGTGCCAGCAGCCAATTAAATTCCTATGGCTACACCTTC.

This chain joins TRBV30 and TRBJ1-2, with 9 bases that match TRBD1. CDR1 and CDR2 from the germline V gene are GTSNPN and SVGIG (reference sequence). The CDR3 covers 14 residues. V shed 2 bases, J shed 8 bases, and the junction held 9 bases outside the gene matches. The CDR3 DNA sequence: TGTGCCTGGAGTCATCCGGACAGGGGCTGGGGCTACACCTTC. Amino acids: CAWSHPDRGWGYTF.

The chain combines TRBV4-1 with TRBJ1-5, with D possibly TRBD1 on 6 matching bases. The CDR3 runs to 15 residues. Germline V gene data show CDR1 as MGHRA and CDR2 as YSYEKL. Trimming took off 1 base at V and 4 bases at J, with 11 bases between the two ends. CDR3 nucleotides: TGCGCCAGCAGCCAAGGAAGGGGGGGGAATCAGCCCCAGCATTTT. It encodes CASSQGRGGNQPQHF.

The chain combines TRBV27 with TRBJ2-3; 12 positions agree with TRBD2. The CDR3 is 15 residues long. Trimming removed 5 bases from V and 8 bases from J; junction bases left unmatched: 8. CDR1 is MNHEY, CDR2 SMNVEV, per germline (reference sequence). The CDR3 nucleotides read TGTGCCAGCAGTCCCTCACCGGGACTAGCGGGTACGCAGTATTTT. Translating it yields CASSPSPGLAGTQYF.

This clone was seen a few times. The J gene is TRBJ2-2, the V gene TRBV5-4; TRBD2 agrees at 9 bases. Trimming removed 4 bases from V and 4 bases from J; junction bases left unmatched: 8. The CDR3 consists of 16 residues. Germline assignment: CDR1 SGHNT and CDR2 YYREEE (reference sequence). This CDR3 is CASSKTGTSFTGELFF. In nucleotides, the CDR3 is TGTGCCAGCAGCAAAACCGGGACTAGCTTCACCGGGGAGCTGTTTTTT. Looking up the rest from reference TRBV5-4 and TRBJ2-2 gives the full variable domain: ETGVTQSPTHLIKTRGQQVTLRCSSQSGHNTVSWYQQALGQGPQFIFQYYREEENGRGNFPPRFSGLQFPNYSSELNVNALELDDSALYLCASSKTGTSFTGELFFGEGSRLTVL.

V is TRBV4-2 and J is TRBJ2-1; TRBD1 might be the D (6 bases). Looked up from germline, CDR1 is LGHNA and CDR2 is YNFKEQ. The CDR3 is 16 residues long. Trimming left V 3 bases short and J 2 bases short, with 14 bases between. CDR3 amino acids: CASSHSIGGAYNEQFF. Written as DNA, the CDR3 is TGTGCCAGCAGCCACTCGATAGGGGGAGCCTACAATGAGCAGTTCTTC.

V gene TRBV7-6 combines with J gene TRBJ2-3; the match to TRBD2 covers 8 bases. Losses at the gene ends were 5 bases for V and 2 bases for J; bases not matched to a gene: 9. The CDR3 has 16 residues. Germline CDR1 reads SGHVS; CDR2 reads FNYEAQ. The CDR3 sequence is CASSTRPGGYTDTQYF. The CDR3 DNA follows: TGTGCCAGCAGCACGAGGCCGGGGGGGTACACAGATACGCAGTATTTT.

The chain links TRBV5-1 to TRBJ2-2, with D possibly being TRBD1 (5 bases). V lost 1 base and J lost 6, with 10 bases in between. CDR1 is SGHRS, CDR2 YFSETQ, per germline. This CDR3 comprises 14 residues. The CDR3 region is CASSLTGPPGELFF. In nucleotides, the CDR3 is TGCGCCAGCAGCTTGACAGGCCCCCCCGGGGAGCTGTTTTTT.

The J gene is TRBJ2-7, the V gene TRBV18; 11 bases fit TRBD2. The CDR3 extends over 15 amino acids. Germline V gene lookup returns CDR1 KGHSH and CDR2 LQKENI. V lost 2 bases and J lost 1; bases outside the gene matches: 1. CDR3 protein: CASSPTSGGSYEQYF. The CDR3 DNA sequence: TGTGCCAGCTCACCAACTAGCGGGGGTTCCTACGAGCAGTACTTC.

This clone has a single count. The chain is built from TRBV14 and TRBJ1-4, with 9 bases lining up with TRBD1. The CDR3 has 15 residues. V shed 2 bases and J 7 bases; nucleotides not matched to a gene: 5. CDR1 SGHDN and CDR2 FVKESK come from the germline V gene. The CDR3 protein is CASSQRTGAREKLFF. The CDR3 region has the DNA TGTGCCAGCAGCCAAAGGACAGGGGCACGTGAAAAACTGTTTTTT.

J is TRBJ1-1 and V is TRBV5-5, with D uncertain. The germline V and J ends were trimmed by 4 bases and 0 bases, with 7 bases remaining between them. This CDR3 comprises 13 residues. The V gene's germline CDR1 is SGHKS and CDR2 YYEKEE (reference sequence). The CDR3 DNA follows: TGTGCCAGCAGCCGGACTGTGAACACTGAAGCTTTCTTT. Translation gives CASSRTVNTEAFF.

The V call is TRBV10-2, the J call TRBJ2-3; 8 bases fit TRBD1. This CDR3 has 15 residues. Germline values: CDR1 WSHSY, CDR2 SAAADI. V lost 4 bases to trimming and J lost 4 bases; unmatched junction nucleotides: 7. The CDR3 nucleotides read TGCGCCAGCAGTGGATCCAGGGACAGGCCAGATACGCAGTATTTT. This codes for CASSGSRDRPDTQYF.

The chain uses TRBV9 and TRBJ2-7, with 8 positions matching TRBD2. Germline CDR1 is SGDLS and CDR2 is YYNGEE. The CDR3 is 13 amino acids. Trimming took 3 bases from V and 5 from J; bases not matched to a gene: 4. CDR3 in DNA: TGTGCCAGCAGCGCCCTCGGGGGGGACGAGCAGTACTTC. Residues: CASSALGGDEQYF. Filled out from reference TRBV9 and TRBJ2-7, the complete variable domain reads DSGVTQTPKHLITATGQRVTLRCSPRSGDLSVYWYQQSLDQGLQFLIQYYNGEERAKGNILERFSAQQFPDLHSELNLSSLELGDSALYFCASSALGGDEQYFGPGTRLTVT.

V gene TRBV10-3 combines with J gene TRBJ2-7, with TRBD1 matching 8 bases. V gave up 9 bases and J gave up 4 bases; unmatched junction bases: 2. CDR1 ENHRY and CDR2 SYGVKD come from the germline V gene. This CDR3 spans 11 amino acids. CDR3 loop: CAIQGEYEQYF. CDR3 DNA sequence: TGTGCCATACAGGGGGAGTACGAGCAGTACTTC.

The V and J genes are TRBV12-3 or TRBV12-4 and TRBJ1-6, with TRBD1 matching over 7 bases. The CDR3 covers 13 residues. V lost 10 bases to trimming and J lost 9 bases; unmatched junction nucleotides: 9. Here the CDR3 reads CATREQGFSPLHF. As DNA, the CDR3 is TGTGCCACCAGAGAACAGGGGTTTTCACCCCTCCACTTT.

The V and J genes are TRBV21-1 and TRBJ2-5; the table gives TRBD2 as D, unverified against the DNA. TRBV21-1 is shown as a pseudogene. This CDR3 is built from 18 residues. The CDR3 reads CASSKAGLEVGQGETQYF. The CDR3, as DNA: TGTGCCAGCAGCAAAGCGGGACTAGAGGTTGGGCAAGGGGAGACCCAGTACTTC.